Each of the 4 T cell receptor beta chains below was sequenced from the same sample in a study of T cells in Graves' hyperthyroidism and ophthalmopathy. Amplification of TCR beta CDR3 regions used RNA as the template. First-round RT-PCR of the TCR CDR3 relied on the HTBI primer set. MiXCR, run by TCRdb on the multiplex PCR reads, gives a single entry per CDR3 protein. Of 240,000 or so distinct CDR3 sequences detected, about a sixth appear once; the ten largest clones hold under 35%. Sequencing used blood. These TCRs come from a woman aged 18-29 years with Graves' ophthalmopathy.

Details on this clonotype: This may be a read error: a much more frequent sequence differs by one nucleotide. The chain carries TRBV5-6 and TRBJ1-4; the D is unclear. Germline values: CDR1 SGHDT, CDR2 YYEEEE. This CDR3 spans 15 amino acids. CDR3 amino acids: CASGLEAWANEKLFF. CDR3 in DNA: TGTGCCAGCGGCTTGGAGGCGTGGGCTAATGAAAAACTGTTTTTT.

Ten or more counts support this clonotype. This chain joins TRBV28 and TRBJ2-1, with TRBD2 matching 8 bases. The germline CDR1 and CDR2 sequences are MDHEN and SYDVKM. V lost 3 bases to trimming and J lost 4 bases; unmatched junction nucleotides: 8. This CDR3 spans 16 amino acids. The chain's CDR3 is CASSFVSGTKYNEQFF. The CDR3 nucleotides read TGTGCCAGCAGTTTCGTTAGCGGGACGAAATACAATGAGCAGTTCTTC.

This clonotype was seen many times. This chain links TRBV30 with TRBJ2-7, with D unresolved. The V gene lost 1 base and the J gene lost 4 bases, with 2 bases spanning the gap. Germline CDR1 GTSNPN, CDR2 SVGIG (reference sequence). CDR3 length equals 10 residues. Written as DNA, the CDR3 is TGTGCCTGGAGTGGGTACGAGCAGTACTTC. Translating gives CAWSGYEQYF.

This clonotype was seen repeatedly, ten times or more. This sequence joins TRBV7-9 and TRBJ2-3, with 10 bases that match TRBD2. Germline loops: CDR1 SEHNR, CDR2 FQNEAQ (reference sequence). V dropped 3 bases and J dropped 4; count of bases not matched to a gene: 10. The CDR3 consists of 17 residues. CDR3 nucleotides: TGTGCCAGCAGCTTTGCGGCTAGCGGGAGACCGGCAGATACGCAGTATTTT. It is translated as CASSFAASGRPADTQYF. The complete variable domain, with remaining parts taken from reference TRBV7-9 and TRBJ2-3, reads DTGVSQNPRHKITKRGQNVTFRCDPISEHNRLYWYRQTLGQGPEFLTYFQNEAQLEKSRLLSDRFSAERPKGSFSTLEIQRTEQGDSAMYLCASSFAASGRPADTQYFGPGTRLTVL.